The rows below give T cell receptor beta chains drawn from one sample of a study of synovial regulatory T cells in juvenile arthritis. TCRdb's copy holds only in-frame clones and misses some; the assay was immunoSEQ multiplex PCR. The sample's table shows some 7,700 clones. Specimen: Treg cells from blood. These receptors all stem from a donor younger than 30 with juvenile idiopathic arthritis. Each CDR3 is given with its conserved first and last residue. Expanded clones are given a class, and other clones once, few, many or no size at all.

J gene	V gene	clone size	CDR3 length	CDR3 protein
TRBJ2-2	TRBV28	medium-sized	12	CASSFQFGELFF
TRBJ1-2	TRBV6-5	-	15	CASCGLGRGEYGYTF
TRBJ2-3	TRBV7-8	-	11	CASSVSDTQYF
TRBJ1-4	TRBV28	-	13	CASGPGGYEKLFF
TRBJ1-3	TRBV4-1	-	16	CASSQDIGGLGNTIYF
TRBJ2-7	TRBV5-1	-	15	CASSLGGFGSYEQYF
TRBJ1-3	TRBV9	-	16	CASSSASSGTGNTIYF
TRBJ2-5	TRBV11-2	-	15	CASSLNLDSKRTQYF
TRBJ1-4	TRBV27	-	14	CASSFQGTNEKLFF
TRBJ2-3	TRBV7-2	-	17	CASSLARGGGPTDTQYF
TRBJ2-7	TRBV6-5	-	14	CASRPPTGVREQYF
TRBJ2-7	TRBV5-1	-	14	CASSLGLPNYEQYF
TRBJ2-5	TRBV18	-	13	CASSPGGRREQYF
TRBJ2-4	TRBV7-2	-	11	CASSLINIQYF
TRBJ1-1	TRBV27	medium-sized	13	CASSSLFKAEAFF
TRBJ1-4	TRBV5-1	-	13	CASSLGFREKLFF
TRBJ1-1	TRBV18	medium-sized	14	CASSLTDRVPEAFF
TRBJ2-5	TRBV19	-	15	CASSIDRAQKETQYF
TRBJ2-3	TRBV9	-	15	CASSVAGGIPDTQYF
TRBJ2-1	TRBV5-1	-	15	CASSSGLAVYNEQFF
TRBJ2-3	TRBV28	-	15	CASSLWTAGADTQYF
TRBJ2-3	TRBV23-1	-	21	CASSQNAFTGTSISCTDTQYF
TRBJ1-4	TRBV7-9	-	15	CASSPGEATNEKLFF
TRBJ1-1	TRBV25-1	-	12	CASSHRESEAFF
TRBJ2-7	TRBV5-1	medium-sized	15	CASSGPPGPFYEQYF
TRBJ2-2	TRBV5-1	-	15	CASSWGRAPTGELFF
TRBJ2-7	TRBV6-5	-	12	CASTSRRYEQYF
TRBJ1-1	TRBV5-6	-	12	CASSFLGSEAFF
TRBJ2-7	TRBV9	-	17	CASSVDPSWVGSYEQYF
TRBJ2-7	TRBV14	-	17	CASSPLLGTGGSYEQYF
TRBJ1-5	TRBV30	-	15	CAWRMKGGSNQPQHF
TRBJ2-2	TRBV6-6	-	15	CASSYSPATTGELFF
TRBJ2-1	TRBV2	-	13	CASSGQSYNEQFF
TRBJ2-2	TRBV5-1	-	17	CASSYRVSSGSTGELFF
TRBJ2-1	TRBV18	-	14	CASSPRGRGDEQFF
TRBJ1-2	TRBV6-5	-	13	CASRGQGVYGYTF
TRBJ2-1	TRBV5-1	-	13	CASRTTTLNEQFF
TRBJ2-1	TRBV18	-	17	CASSSLQGKSSYNEQFF
TRBJ2-7	TRBV4-2	-	15	CASSRGGGTSYEQYF
TRBJ1-1	TRBV5-5	medium-sized	14	CASSRPGGGTEAFF
TRBJ2-2	TRBV19	-	15	CASSSSLGVTGELFF